Below, 20 T cell receptor beta chains from the same sample are listed, as sequenced in a study of blood T cell repertoires in COVID-19. Using immunoSEQ multiplex PCR, the repertoire was profiled, and TCRdb retains in-frame clones only, with some absent. There are about 72,000 clones in the sample; approximately 90% occur only once, and approximately 4.8% lies in the top ten. The sequencing input was peripheral blood. These receptors were taken from a woman aged 55-70 years with active COVID-19.

V usage is TRBV5-1 and J usage is TRBJ1-4; 7 nucleotides line up with TRBD1. The CDR3 loop spans 13 amino acids. Per germline, CDR1 SGHRS and CDR2 YFSETQ. J gave up 3 bases and V 5 bases, and 1 base lay outside the gene matches. The CDR3 sequence: CASRTGPNEKLFF. CDR3 sequence (DNA): TGCGCCAGCAGGACAGGGCCTAATGAAAAACTGTTTTTT.

This clone was seen more than once but under ten times. The chain uses TRBV3-1 (or the pseudogene TRBV3-2) and TRBJ1-1; 8 nucleotides align to TRBD1. The CDR3 is made up of 14 amino acids. Germline V gene lookup returns CDR1 LGHDT and CDR2 YNNKEL (reference sequence). V lost 4 bases to trimming and J lost 1 base; unmatched junction nucleotides: 2. The CDR3 region is CASSPGQANTEAFF. In DNA, the CDR3 is TGTGCCAGCAGCCCGGGACAGGCGAACACTGAAGCTTTCTTT.

The genes are TRBV18 and TRBJ1-2; D remains unclear. CDR1 is KGHSH, CDR2 LQKENI, per germline. Trimming took 3 bases from V and 0 from J, leaving 8 bases between them. CDR3 length: 14 residues. DNA for the CDR3: TGTGCCAGCTCACCGCGGAGTGCTAACTATGGCTACACCTTC. Amino acid sequence: CASSPRSANYGYTF.

The chain employs TRBV28 and TRBJ1-2; tentatively, D is TRBD1 (5 bases). The V end lost 5 bases, the J end lost 8 bases, and 12 bases lay between the germline ends. Looked up from germline, CDR1 is MDHEN and CDR2 is SYDVKM. The CDR3 contains 12 residues. For the CDR3, the DNA is TGTGCCAGCAGTCAGGGCGGATGGGGCTACACCTTC. Protein sequence: CASSQGGWGYTF.

The chain combines TRBV28 with TRBJ2-3; TRBD2 agrees at 8 bases. Trimming at V came to 4 bases and at J to 6 bases, leaving 12 bases not matched to a gene. Germline CDR1 and CDR2: MDHEN and SYDVKM. The CDR3 covers 16 residues. CDR3 sequence: CASSSHSTGREDTQYF. The CDR3, as DNA: TGTGCCAGCAGTTCCCACTCGACCGGGAGGGAGGATACGCAGTATTTT.

The chain employs TRBV30 and TRBJ1-6; TRBD1 matches at 7 bases. The V gene's germline CDR1 is GTSNPN and CDR2 SVGIG (reference sequence). J gave up 0 bases and V 5 bases, and 10 bases lay outside the gene matches. The CDR3 is made up of 17 amino acids. The CDR3 loop is CAWGYTTGSSYNSPLHF. The CDR3 nucleotides read TGTGCCTGGGGATACACGACAGGGAGCTCCTATAATTCACCCCTCCACTTT.

V usage is TRBV19 and J usage is TRBJ1-6; D might be TRBD1 (5 bases). CDR3 length: 15 amino acids. Germline V lookup: CDR1 LNHDA, CDR2 SQIVND (reference sequence). The germline V and J ends were trimmed by 1 base and 7 bases, with 11 bases remaining between them. The CDR3 nucleotides are TGTGCCAGTAGTATAGGCGGGACGTTCAATTCACCCCTCCACTTT. This sequence encodes CASSIGGTFNSPLHF.

This clone has only a few counts. V gene TRBV2 combines with J gene TRBJ2-3, with 7 positions matching TRBD2. The CDR3 extends over 16 amino acids. CDR1 is SNHLY, CDR2 FYNNEI, per germline. V lost 4 bases and J lost 2; bases outside the gene matches: 9. In DNA form, the CDR3 reads TGTGCCAGCAGTGTTGGGCAGGGAGGGTACACAGATACGCAGTATTTT. Translating it yields CASSVGQGGYTDTQYF.

This clone was seen a few times. The genes are TRBV19 and TRBJ1-6; D unclear. The germline V gene has CDR1 LNHDA and CDR2 SQIVND (reference sequence). V was clipped by 7 bases and J by 7 bases, with 14 bases between them. The CDR3 has 14 amino acids. The CDR3, as DNA: TGTGCCAGTAACCCCCGAGGGCCCAATTCACCCCTCCACTTT. Residues: CASNPRGPNSPLHF.

The V and J genes are TRBV3-1 (or the pseudogene TRBV3-2) and TRBJ2-1; 15 bases match TRBD2. Germline V CDR1 and CDR2: LGHDT, YNNKEL (reference sequence). The CDR3 totals 16 residues. The ends lost 6 bases at V and 10 bases at J; junction bases unmatched: 10. The CDR3 is CASRPPGTSGRREQFF. CDR3 DNA sequence: TGTGCCAGCAGGCCCCCCGGGACTAGCGGGAGGAGGGAGCAGTTCTTC.

This clone was detected once. The chain uses TRBV30 and TRBJ1-4; possible D gene TRBD1, 6 bases. The CDR3 extends over 14 amino acids. V was clipped by 3 bases and J by 5 bases, with 13 bases between them. From germline, CDR1 is GTSNPN and CDR2 SVGIG (reference sequence). The CDR3 region is CAWRGQSYNEKLFF. The CDR3 DNA reads as TGTGCCTGGAGAGGACAGAGCTACAATGAAAAACTGTTTTTT.

The gene calls are TRBV6-6 and TRBJ1-2; unclear D gene. V lost 0 bases and J 2 bases, leaving 7 bases between the germline ends. CDR1 and CDR2 (germline): MNHNY, SVGAGI (reference sequence). The CDR3 consists of 14 residues. The CDR3, as DNA: TGTGCCAGCAGTTACTCGACGGGAAACTATGGCTACACCTTC. It codes for CASSYSTGNYGYTF.

This chain links TRBV7-2 with TRBJ2-4, with 8 positions matching TRBD1. CDR1 is SGHTA and CDR2 is FQGNSA in the germline V gene. V was clipped by 5 bases and J by 5 bases; unmatched bases: 14. The CDR3 has 17 amino acids. CDR3 sequence reads: CASSKGQGSLLQNIQYF. As DNA, the CDR3 is TGTGCCAGCAGCAAAGGACAGGGTTCTCTACTGCAAAACATTCAGTACTTC.

The V gene is TRBV19, the J gene TRBJ1-5; 8 positions match TRBD1. CDR3 length: 15 amino acids. The J segment lost 4 bases and the V segment lost 4 bases, leaving 6 bases of the junction unmatched. Germline lookup yields CDR1 LNHDA and CDR2 SQIVND (reference sequence). The CDR3 sequence is CASSRSRTGNQPQHF. In DNA form, the CDR3 reads TGTGCCAGTAGTAGATCCAGGACAGGGAATCAGCCCCAGCATTTT.

DNA of the CDR3: TGTGCCAGCAGCGTAACCGCCAGCGCTAGCGGCAAATACAATGAGCAGTTCTTC. This gives the protein CASSVTASASGKYNEQFF. This chain joins TRBV9 and TRBJ2-1; 7 positions agree with TRBD2. The germline V gene has CDR1 SGDLS and CDR2 YYNGEE. J was trimmed by 4 bases and V by 1 base; bases with no gene match: 14. CDR3 length equals 18 residues.

This clone was seen only a few times. CDR3 DNA: TGTGCCAGCAGCTTCCATCTTTCGGACTTTGGCCCCAGCGAGCAGTACTTC. Amino acid sequence: CASSFHLSDFGPSEQYF. The rearrangement links TRBV7-9 to TRBJ2-7; TRBD2 is a possible D gene (5 bases). This CDR3 is built from 17 residues. V dropped 3 bases and J dropped 6 bases, with 24 bases sitting between them. CDR1 is SEHNR, CDR2 FQNEAQ, per germline (reference sequence).

The chain has TRBV2 and TRBJ2-5, with a weak D call TRBD2 (6 bases). Trimming took off 6 bases at V and 3 bases at J, with 23 bases between the two ends. Per germline, CDR1 SNHLY and CDR2 FYNNEI. There are 17 residues in the CDR3. CDR3 protein: CASRRGVRDSGKETQYF. The CDR3 DNA reads as TGTGCCAGCAGACGGGGAGTGCGGGACTCTGGGAAAGAGACCCAGTACTTC.

The chain carries TRBV5-1 and TRBJ2-1; 9 bases match TRBD1. Losses at the gene ends were 1 base for V and 4 bases for J; bases not matched to a gene: 6. The CDR3 has 16 amino acids. The germline V gene has CDR1 SGHRS and CDR2 YFSETQ. The CDR3: CASSLQGQGKYNEQFF. The CDR3, as DNA: TGCGCCAGCAGCTTGCAGGGACAGGGAAAGTACAATGAGCAGTTCTTC.

CDR3 in amino acids: CASSRGTGGENTEAFF. Here the CDR3 DNA reads TGCGCCAGCAGCCGCGGGACAGGGGGCGAGAACACTGAAGCTTTCTTT. The rearrangement joins TRBV4-1 to TRBJ1-1, with TRBD1 matching over 12 bases. The CDR3 spans 16 residues. Per the germline V gene, CDR1 is MGHRA and CDR2 is YSYEKL. V was clipped by 4 bases and J by 1 base; unmatched bases: 4.

CDR3 in amino acids: CASSTRQGLTKNIQYF. The DNA of the CDR3 is TGTGCCAGCAGTACCAGACAGGGGCTTACCAAAAACATTCAGTACTTC. This chain joins TRBV28 and TRBJ2-4, with 8 bases lining up with TRBD1. The germline V gene encodes CDR1 MDHEN and CDR2 SYDVKM. The CDR3 has 16 residues. Losses at the gene ends were 5 bases for V and 2 bases for J; bases not matched to a gene: 8.